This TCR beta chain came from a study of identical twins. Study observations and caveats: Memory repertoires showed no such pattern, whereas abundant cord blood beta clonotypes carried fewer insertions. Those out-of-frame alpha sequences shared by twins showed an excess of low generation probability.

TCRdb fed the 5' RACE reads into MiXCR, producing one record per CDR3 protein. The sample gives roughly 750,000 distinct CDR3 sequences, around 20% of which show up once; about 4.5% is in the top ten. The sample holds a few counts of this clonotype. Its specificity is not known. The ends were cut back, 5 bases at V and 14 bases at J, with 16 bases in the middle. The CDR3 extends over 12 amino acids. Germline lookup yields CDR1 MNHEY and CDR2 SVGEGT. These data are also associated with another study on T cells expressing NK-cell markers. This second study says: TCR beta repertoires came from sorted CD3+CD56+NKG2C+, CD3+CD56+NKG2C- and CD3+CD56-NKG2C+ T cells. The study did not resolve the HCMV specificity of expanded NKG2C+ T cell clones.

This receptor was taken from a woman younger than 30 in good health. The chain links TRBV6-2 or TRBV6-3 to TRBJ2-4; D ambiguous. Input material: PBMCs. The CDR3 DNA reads TGTGCCAGCAGTGACCCTAATACACGGAAGTACTTC. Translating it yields CASSDPNTRKYF.